The 13 T cell receptor beta chains below all came from one sample that was sequenced in a study of blood T cell repertoires in COVID-19. The table came from immunoSEQ multiplex PCR; TCRdb's copy has only in-frame clones and leaves some out. The data hold under 100,000 clones, with approximately 92% observed a single time. Sequenced sample: peripheral blood. Receptors were obtained from a woman aged 60-75 years with active COVID-19.

The CDR3 nucleotides read TGTGCCACCAGTGAGGGGCCGTACGAGCAGTACTTC. Translated: CATSEGPYEQYF. The chain carries TRBV24-1 and TRBJ2-7; a weak D match, TRBD1 (5 bases). Trimming took off 4 bases at V and 4 bases at J, with 7 bases between the two ends. CDR3 size: 12 residues. Germline CDR1 and CDR2: KGHDR and SFDVKD.

The chain combines TRBV5-1 with TRBJ1-4, with D perhaps matching TRBD1 (5 bases). V was cut by 0 bases and J by 5 bases, with 11 bases left in between. The germline gives CDR1 SGHRS, CDR2 YFSETQ. The CDR3 covers 15 residues. CDR3 nucleotides: TGCGCCAGCAGCTTGGCCCCGGGGGGGAATGAAAAACTGTTTTTT. Translated, it gives CASSLAPGGNEKLFF.

V gene TRBV30 combines with J gene TRBJ1-4, with D tentatively TRBD1 (6 bases). V gave up 1 base and J gave up 8 bases, with 17 bases separating them. The CDR3 extends over 15 amino acids. Looked up from germline, CDR1 is GTSNPN and CDR2 is SVGIG (reference sequence). Written as DNA, the CDR3 is TGTGCCTGGAGTGCCGGCGGGGGGGCGGGAGAAAAACTGTTTTTT. Encoded protein: CAWSAGGGAGEKLFF. Together with reference TRBV30 and TRBJ1-4, the CDR3 gives the full variable domain: SQTIHQWPATLVQPVGSPLSLECTVEGTSNPNLYWYRQAAGRGLQLLFYSVGIGQISSEVPQNLSASRPQDRQFILSSKKLLLSDSGFYLCAWSAGGGAGEKLFFGSGTQLSVL.

J is TRBJ1-1 and V is TRBV9, with unresolved D. From germline, CDR1 is SGDLS and CDR2 YYNGEE. Trimming pared 4 bases from V and 4 bases from J, leaving 11 bases between. CDR3 length: 13 amino acids. CDR3 amino acids: CASSQARGTEAFF. The CDR3 DNA is TGTGCCAGCAGCCAGGCCCGGGGCACTGAAGCTTTCTTT.

The J gene is TRBJ1-2, the V gene TRBV9; 7 bases fit TRBD1. The CDR3 length is 12 residues. The trim removed 3 bases at V and 8 bases at J, leaving 4 bases unmatched. Per germline, CDR1 SGDLS and CDR2 YYNGEE. The CDR3: CASSAGTDGYTF. In DNA form, the CDR3 reads TGTGCCAGCAGCGCCGGGACAGACGGCTACACCTTC.

The chain employs TRBV11-2 and TRBJ1-6, with 7 bases aligning to TRBD1. Looked up from germline, CDR1 is SGHAT and CDR2 is FQNNGV. This CDR3 contains 12 residues. Trimming removed 4 bases from V and 10 bases from J; junction bases left unmatched: 1. The CDR3 region is CASSYRGSPLHF. Written as DNA, the CDR3 is TGTGCCAGCAGCTACAGGGGCTCACCCCTCCACTTT. The entire variable domain, with the rest obtained from reference TRBV11-2 and TRBJ1-6, is as follows: EAGVAQSPRYKIIEKRQSVAFWCNPISGHATLYWYQQILGQGPKLLIQFQNNGVVDDSQLPKDRFSAERLKGVDSTLKIQPAKLEDSAVYLCASSYRGSPLHFGNGTRLTVT.

The chain employs TRBV5-1 and TRBJ1-2, with TRBD1 matching 10 bases. This CDR3 is 15 amino acids long. Germline V gene sequence: CDR1 SGHRS, CDR2 YFSETQ. V was pared by 2 bases and J by 4 bases, with 5 bases of the junction left unmatched. As DNA, the CDR3 is TGCGCCAGCAGCTTCGGACAGGGGGAACTCTATGGCTACACCTTC. Translation: CASSFGQGELYGYTF. The entire variable domain, with the rest obtained from reference TRBV5-1 and TRBJ1-2, is as follows: KAGVTQTPRYLIKTRGQQVTLSCSPISGHRSVSWYQQTPGQGLQFLFEYFSETQRNKGNFPGRFSGRQFSNSRSEMNVSTLELGDSALYLCASSFGQGELYGYTFGSGTRLTVV.

The chain links TRBV5-1 to TRBJ1-3; 7 bases map to TRBD1. After removal of 9 bases from V and 2 bases from J, the junction contained 11 bases not matched to a gene. The CDR3 covers 15 residues. The germline V gene encodes CDR1 SGHRS and CDR2 YFSETQ. CDR3 protein: CATSSGQITGNTIYF. The CDR3 nucleotides read TGCGCCACCTCCTCGGGACAGATAACTGGAAACACCATATATTTT.

The rearrangement links TRBV9 to TRBJ1-2; 7 bases agree with TRBD1. Germline-derived CDR1 and CDR2 are SGDLS and YYNGEE. The CDR3 spans 14 residues. Trimming took 1 base from V and 6 from J; bases not matched to a gene: 6. This CDR3 reads CASSVNRGGDGYTF. The DNA of the CDR3 is TGTGCCAGCAGCGTAAACAGGGGAGGTGATGGCTACACCTTC. The full variable domain, its missing parts supplied by reference TRBV9 and TRBJ1-2, is DSGVTQTPKHLITATGQRVTLRCSPRSGDLSVYWYQQSLDQGLQFLIQYYNGEERAKGNILERFSAQQFPDLHSELNLSSLELGDSALYFCASSVNRGGDGYTFGSGTRLTVV.

In its sample, this clone was seen a few times. The chain combines TRBV7-7 with TRBJ2-7; 10 positions agree with TRBD2. Germline V gene data show CDR1 as SSHAT and CDR2 as FNYEAQ (reference sequence). This CDR3 contains 15 residues. V lost 5 bases and J lost 3; bases outside the gene matches: 7. CDR3 protein: CASSPGLAEIYEQYF. The CDR3 DNA follows: TGTGCCAGCAGCCCCGGACTAGCGGAGATCTACGAGCAGTACTTC.

The chain has TRBV6-1 and TRBJ2-2; TRBD1 matches at 7 bases. This CDR3 contains 15 residues. V lost 1 base to trimming and J lost 4 bases; unmatched junction nucleotides: 3. The germline CDR1 and CDR2 sequences are MNHNS and SASEGT. For the CDR3, the DNA is TGTGCCAGCAGTGAAGAGGGGGCGCGCACCGGGGAGCTGTTTTTT. This sequence encodes CASSEEGARTGELFF.

The gene calls are TRBV5-1 and TRBJ2-7; 8 bases fit TRBD1. With 3 bases clipped from V and 4 bases from J, the junction kept 6 bases outside the gene matches. Germline V gives CDR1 SGHRS, CDR2 YFSETQ. The CDR3 is made up of 14 amino acids. The CDR3 here is CASSSGTGAYEQYF. The CDR3 nucleotides read TGCGCCAGCAGCTCCGGGACAGGCGCATACGAGCAGTACTTC.

The V call is TRBV6-6, the J call TRBJ1-1; D ambiguous. Deletions cut 0 bases from V and 2 bases from J, with 13 bases between. The CDR3 spans 16 residues. In germline, CDR1 is MNHNY, CDR2 SVGAGI (reference sequence). CDR3 protein: CASSYSKRTSNTEAFF. In DNA form, the CDR3 reads TGTGCCAGCAGTTACTCGAAGAGGACTTCAAACACTGAAGCTTTCTTT.